Listed below are T cell receptor beta chains from one sample, sequenced in a study of spatial heterogeneity in lung cancer. MiXCR, applied by TCRdb to the 5' RACE reads, yields one record per CDR3 protein. The sample contains around 48,000 distinct CDR3 sequences, about 5.8% of which appear only once. The sample here was PBMCs, taken at surgery. These receptors were taken from a male donor with early-stage non-small cell lung cancer. Both conserved end residues are part of each CDR3. The D gene is left open where the match is weak. Clone size is stated in some rows and not others, as once, few, many or a class when expanded.

j_gene: TRBJ2-1; d_gene: .; v_gene: TRBV29-1; abundance: many; CDR3nt: TGCAGCGTTGGCAGGGACGGAACGTACAATGAGCAGTTCTTC; CDR3aa: CSVGRDGTYNEQFF
j_gene: TRBJ2-7; d_gene: .; v_gene: TRBV3-1; abundance: many; CDR3nt: TGTGCCAGCAGTTTCGACAGCTACGAGCAGTACTTC; CDR3aa: CASSFDSYEQYF
j_gene: TRBJ2-6; d_gene: .; v_gene: TRBV7-3; abundance: many; CDR3nt: TGTGCCAGCAGCTTAAATCCAGGGCCCCCCACTGGGGCCAACGTCCTGACTTTC; CDR3aa: CASSLNPGPPTGANVLTF
j_gene: TRBJ2-7; d_gene: .; v_gene: TRBV7-9; abundance: many; CDR3nt: TGTGCCAGCAGCTTAGGCGCAGACTCCTACGAGCAGTACTTC; CDR3aa: CASSLGADSYEQYF
j_gene: TRBJ2-2; d_gene: .; v_gene: TRBV6-1; abundance: .; CDR3nt: TGTGCCAGCACTCCGGGACTCTACAACACCGGGGAGCTGTTTTTT; CDR3aa: CASTPGLYNTGELFF
j_gene: TRBJ2-7; d_gene: .; v_gene: TRBV6-5; abundance: .; CDR3nt: TGTGCCAGCAGCTACGTGGGCAAGAGCTCCTACGAGCAGTACTTC; CDR3aa: CASSYVGKSSYEQYF
j_gene: TRBJ2-5; d_gene: TRBD1; v_gene: TRBV18; abundance: .; CDR3nt: TGTGCCAGCTCACAGGGGACAGGTACCGAAGAGACCCAGTACTTC; CDR3aa: CASSQGTGTEETQYF
j_gene: TRBJ1-4; d_gene: TRBD1; v_gene: TRBV27; abundance: few; CDR3nt: TGTGCCAGCATTAAACCCGGGACAGGGGAGAGAGGTGGCCATGAAAAACTGTTTTTT; CDR3aa: CASIKPGTGERGGHEKLFF
j_gene: TRBJ2-5; d_gene: .; v_gene: TRBV20-1; abundance: many; CDR3nt: TGCAGTGCTAGAGGGACAGAACAAGGGACCCAGTACTTC; CDR3aa: CSARGTEQGTQYF
j_gene: TRBJ2-5; d_gene: .; v_gene: TRBV6-5; abundance: many; CDR3nt: TGTGCCAGCAGTTCCTTTAGCGGTCAAGAGACCCAGTACTTC; CDR3aa: CASSSFSGQETQYF
j_gene: TRBJ2-7; d_gene: TRBD1; v_gene: TRBV5-1; abundance: many; CDR3nt: TGCGCCAGCAGCTACGGACAGGGGGGATACGAGCAGTACTTC; CDR3aa: CASSYGQGGYEQYF
j_gene: TRBJ2-3; d_gene: TRBD2; v_gene: TRBV9; abundance: many; CDR3nt: TGTGCCAGCAGCGCTGAGGGTAGCGGGTTTAGCACAGATACGCAGTATTTT; CDR3aa: CASSAEGSGFSTDTQYF
j_gene: TRBJ2-5; d_gene: TRBD2; v_gene: TRBV5-1; abundance: many; CDR3nt: TGCGCCAGCAGCTACCCAGCGGGAGTGGGACAAGAGACCCAGTACTTC; CDR3aa: CASSYPAGVGQETQYF
j_gene: TRBJ2-2; d_gene: .; v_gene: TRBV6-2/TRBV6-3; abundance: few; CDR3nt: TGTGCCAGCACTCACTCGGACAGGGAGCTGTTTTTT; CDR3aa: CASTHSDRELFF
j_gene: TRBJ2-7; d_gene: .; v_gene: TRBV12-3/TRBV12-4; abundance: many; CDR3nt: TGTGCCAGCAGTCCAACCAGGGGACGGGCCGAGCAGTACTTC; CDR3aa: CASSPTRGRAEQYF
j_gene: TRBJ2-7; d_gene: .; v_gene: TRBV7-9; abundance: many; CDR3nt: TGTGCCAGCAGCAATCAGGAAACCCTCTACGAGCAGTACTTC; CDR3aa: CASSNQETLYEQYF